The 3 T cell receptor beta chains reported below all come from one sample, sequenced in a study of tumor-infiltrating lymphocytes in primary liver carcinoma. The authors made TCR beta cDNA from approximately 490 ng total RNA with a constant-region primer. Slightly modified ARM-PCR served as the procedure for the TCR beta libraries. These libraries came from three rounds of nested multiplex PCR. The opening two PCR rounds, around 9 cycles each, paired TRBV1-TRBV30 forward primers with a C-beta reverse primer. TCRdb re-derived calls from the multiplex PCR reads in MiXCR, one entry per CDR3 protein. The sample holds approximately 340,000 distinct CDR3 sequences, roughly two thirds seen once. For blood RNA, unsorted whole blood served as the source, and germline DNA was extracted too. Material for sequencing was peripheral blood. The receptors here all came from a man aged 35 to 55 with primary liver carcinoma and hepatitis B virus infection.

Many counts were recorded for this clonotype. The J gene is TRBJ2-7, the V gene TRBV6-6; D is perhaps TRBD2 (9 bases). V gave up 4 bases and J gave up 4 bases, with 26 bases separating them. CDR3 length: 18 residues. The germline CDR1 and CDR2 sequences are MNHNY and SVGAGI (reference sequence). The CDR3 coding sequence is TGTGCCAGCAGTTCTCAGGGGGCTCGCGGGAGGGCCAGTTACGAGCAGTACTTC. The encoded protein is CASSSQGARGRASYEQYF.

Concerning this clonotype: The junction departs from the called germline gene at one end, perhaps through a read error. The rearrangement uses TRBV28 and TRBJ2-5; 9 bases match TRBD2. Germline lookup yields CDR1 MDHEN and CDR2 SYDVKM. The length of the CDR3 is 15 residues. The CDR3 DNA sequence: TGTGCCAGCAGTTTTTTGGCGGGAGGGGTGGAGACCCGGTACTTC. Encoded protein: CASSFLAGGVETRYF. The whole variable domain, filled in from reference TRBV28 and TRBJ2-5, reads DVKVTQSSRYLVKRTGEKVFLECVQDMDHENMFWYRQDPGLGLRLIYFSYDVKMKEKGDIPEGYSVSREKKERFSLILESASTNQTSMYLCASSFLAGGVETRYFGPGTRLLVL.

Of note for this clonotype: This may stem from a read error, because a much larger clone lies one nucleotide away. J is TRBJ2-6 and V is TRBV6-1; 10 nucleotides align to TRBD1. The CDR3 is 16 residues long. Germline CDR1 reads MNHNS; CDR2 reads SASEGT. The CDR3 coding sequence is TGTGCCAGCAGCCCCGGGACAGGGGCTGGGGTCAACGTCCTGACTTTC. It codes for CASSPGTGAGVNVLTF.